The T cell receptor (beta chain) described here comes from a study of blood T cell repertoires in COVID-19. TCRdb keeps only in-frame clones here, not all; method: immunoSEQ multiplex PCR. Of 120,000 or so clones detected, about 85% appear once; the ten largest clones hold roughly 6.7%. The CDR3 is made up of 15 amino acids. The chain combines TRBV21-1 with TRBJ1-5. TRBV21-1 is designated a pseudogene. The sample comprised peripheral blood. This TCR came from an elderly man with active or convalescent COVID-19. CDR3 nucleotides: TGTGCCAGCAGCCCCGGACTGGATAGCAATCAGCCCCAGCATTTT. This translates into CASSPGLDSNQPQHF.